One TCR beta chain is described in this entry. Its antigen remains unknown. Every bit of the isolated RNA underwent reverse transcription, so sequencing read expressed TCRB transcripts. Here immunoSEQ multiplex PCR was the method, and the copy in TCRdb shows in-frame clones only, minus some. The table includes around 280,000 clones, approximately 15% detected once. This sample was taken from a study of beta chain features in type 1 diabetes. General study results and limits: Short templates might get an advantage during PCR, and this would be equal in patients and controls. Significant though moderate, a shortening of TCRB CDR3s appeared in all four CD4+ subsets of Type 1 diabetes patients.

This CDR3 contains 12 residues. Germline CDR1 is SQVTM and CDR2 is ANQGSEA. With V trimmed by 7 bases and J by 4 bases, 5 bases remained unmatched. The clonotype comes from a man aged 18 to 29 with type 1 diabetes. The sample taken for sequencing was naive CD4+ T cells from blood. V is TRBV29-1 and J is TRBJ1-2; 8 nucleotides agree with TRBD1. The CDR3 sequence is CSAGDRSYGYTF. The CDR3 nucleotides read TGCAGCGCGGGGGACAGGAGCTATGGCTACACCTTC.